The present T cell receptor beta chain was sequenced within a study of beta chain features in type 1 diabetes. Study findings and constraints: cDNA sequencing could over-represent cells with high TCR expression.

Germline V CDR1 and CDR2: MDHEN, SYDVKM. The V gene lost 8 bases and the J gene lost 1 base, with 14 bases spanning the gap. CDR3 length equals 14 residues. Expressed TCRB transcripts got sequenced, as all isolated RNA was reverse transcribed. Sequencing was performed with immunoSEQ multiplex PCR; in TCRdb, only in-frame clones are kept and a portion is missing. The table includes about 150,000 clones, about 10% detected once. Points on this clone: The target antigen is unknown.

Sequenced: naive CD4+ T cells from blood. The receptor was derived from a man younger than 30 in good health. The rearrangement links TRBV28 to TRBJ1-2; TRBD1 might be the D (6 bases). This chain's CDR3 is CASGRTANNYGYTF. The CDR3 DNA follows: TGTGCCAGCGGAAGGACAGCCAATAACTATGGCTACACCTTC.